Listed below are T cell receptor beta chains from one sample, sequenced in a study of T cell responses to AZD1222 COVID-19 vaccine. Profiled with immunoSEQ multiplex PCR; TCRdb holds only in-frame clones, not every one. The table lists 95,000 to 110,000 clones, about 89% of them singletons. Sample: peripheral blood, taken 28 days after the second dose of the MenACWY control vaccine. These receptors all come from an adult who received the MenACWY meningococcal vaccine as a control. Both conserved end residues are part of each CDR3. Each record gives: D gene, clone size, J gene, V gene, CDR3 protein, CDR3 DNA. The D gene is left open where the match is weak. Size is stated for part of the rows, as once, few or many counts, or as a class when the clone is expanded.

d_gene: NA
abundance: NA
j_gene: TRBJ1-5
v_gene: TRBV28
CDR3aa: CASSFAGGVGSQPQHF
CDR3nt: TGTGCCAGCAGTTTTGCTGGGGGCGTCGGGAGTCAGCCCCAGCATTTT

d_gene: NA
abundance: NA
j_gene: TRBJ2-3
v_gene: TRBV2
CDR3aa: CASSAETRSPDTQYF
CDR3nt: TGTGCCAGCAGTGCGGAGACTAGGTCACCAGATACGCAGTATTTT

d_gene: NA
abundance: NA
j_gene: TRBJ2-6
v_gene: TRBV5-5
CDR3aa: CASSLDLGAGGANVLTF
CDR3nt: TGTGCCAGCAGCTTGGATCTGGGGGCGGGGGGGGCCAACGTCCTGACTTTC

d_gene: TRBD2
abundance: NA
j_gene: TRBJ2-1
v_gene: TRBV24-1
CDR3aa: CATSDRRGGNNEQFF
CDR3nt: TGTGCCACCAGTGATAGGCGGGGGGGCAACAATGAGCAGTTCTTC

d_gene: NA
abundance: NA
j_gene: TRBJ1-6
v_gene: TRBV9
CDR3aa: CASSVTDRDNSPLHF
CDR3nt: TGTGCCAGCAGCGTAACGGACCGAGATAATTCACCCCTCCACTTT

d_gene: NA
abundance: NA
j_gene: TRBJ2-7
v_gene: TRBV7-2
CDR3aa: CASSSGDSYEQYF
CDR3nt: TGTGCCAGCAGCTCCGGGGACTCCTACGAGCAGTACTTC

d_gene: NA
abundance: NA
j_gene: TRBJ2-6
v_gene: TRBV27
CDR3aa: CASSLSLPGSYSGANVLTF
CDR3nt: TGTGCCAGCAGTTTATCGCTTCCAGGGTCCTACTCTGGGGCCAACGTCCTGACTTTC

d_gene: NA
abundance: NA
j_gene: TRBJ2-1
v_gene: TRBV2
CDR3aa: CASSVERWNEFF
CDR3nt: TGTGCCAGCAGTGTAGAGAGGTGGAACGAGTTCTTC

d_gene: TRBD1
abundance: NA
j_gene: TRBJ1-2
v_gene: TRBV2
CDR3aa: CASSKTGSNYGYTF
CDR3nt: TGTGCCAGCAGTAAGACAGGGAGCAACTATGGCTACACCTTC

d_gene: TRBD2
abundance: NA
j_gene: TRBJ2-7
v_gene: TRBV7-2
CDR3aa: CASSLAPGSGATYEQYF
CDR3nt: TGTGCCAGCAGCTTAGCCCCCGGGAGCGGGGCAACCTACGAGCAGTACTTC

d_gene: NA
abundance: few
j_gene: TRBJ1-5
v_gene: TRBV18
CDR3aa: CASSPGYSNQPQHF
CDR3nt: TGTGCCAGCTCACCAGGCTATAGCAATCAGCCCCAGCATTTT

d_gene: NA
abundance: NA
j_gene: TRBJ1-4
v_gene: TRBV24-1
CDR3aa: CATSEGTANEKLFF
CDR3nt: TGTGCCACCAGCGAGGGGACCGCGAATGAAAAACTGTTTTTT

d_gene: NA
abundance: few
j_gene: TRBJ2-2
v_gene: TRBV5-4
CDR3aa: CASSFADLNTGELFF
CDR3nt: TGTGCCAGCAGCTTCGCTGACCTGAACACCGGGGAGCTGTTTTTT

d_gene: NA
abundance: NA
j_gene: TRBJ1-2
v_gene: TRBV11-2
CDR3aa: CASSPGRGYGYTF
CDR3nt: TGTGCCAGCAGCCCCGGACGGGGCTATGGCTACACCTTC

d_gene: NA
abundance: few
j_gene: TRBJ2-7
v_gene: TRBV5-1
CDR3aa: CASSLDGTSYEQYF
CDR3nt: TGCGCCAGCAGCTTGGATGGCACCTCCTACGAGCAGTACTTC

d_gene: TRBD1
abundance: once
j_gene: TRBJ1-1
v_gene: TRBV29-1
CDR3aa: CSVYRGEGTEAFF
CDR3nt: TGCAGCGTTTACAGGGGGGAGGGCACTGAAGCTTTCTTT

d_gene: NA
abundance: NA
j_gene: TRBJ1-2
v_gene: TRBV10-3
CDR3aa: CAIRGSSHGYTF
CDR3nt: TGTGCCATCAGGGGGTCGAGCCATGGCTACACCTTC

d_gene: NA
abundance: NA
j_gene: TRBJ1-5
v_gene: TRBV7-9
CDR3aa: CASSLTAGGYSNQPQHF
CDR3nt: TGTGCCAGCAGCCTTACCGCAGGAGGTTATAGCAATCAGCCCCAGCATTTT

d_gene: TRBD1
abundance: NA
j_gene: TRBJ1-6
v_gene: TRBV7-6
CDR3aa: CASSLGTGENSPLHF
CDR3nt: TGTGCCAGCAGCCTGGGGACAGGGGAAAATTCACCCCTCCACTTT

d_gene: NA
abundance: NA
j_gene: TRBJ1-4
v_gene: TRBV9
CDR3aa: CASSVAGAGGEKLFF
CDR3nt: TGTGCCAGCAGCGTAGCGGGGGCTGGAGGGGAAAAACTGTTTTTT

d_gene: NA
abundance: NA
j_gene: TRBJ1-2
v_gene: TRBV28
CDR3aa: CASNSGANYGYTF
CDR3nt: TGTGCCAGCAATTCGGGAGCTAACTATGGCTACACCTTC

d_gene: NA
abundance: NA
j_gene: TRBJ1-1
v_gene: TRBV27
CDR3aa: CASSASGEYLVEAFF
CDR3nt: TGTGCCAGCAGCGCCTCAGGGGAATATTTAGTTGAAGCTTTCTTT

d_gene: NA
abundance: few
j_gene: TRBJ1-1
v_gene: TRBV19
CDR3aa: CASIHCAFF
CDR3nt: TGTGCCAGTATTCACTGTGCTTTCTTT

d_gene: TRBD2
abundance: NA
j_gene: TRBJ2-3
v_gene: TRBV7-2
CDR3aa: CASSGAGITDTQYF
CDR3nt: TGTGCCAGCAGTGGAGCGGGGATCACAGATACGCAGTATTTT

d_gene: NA
abundance: NA
j_gene: TRBJ2-5
v_gene: TRBV28
CDR3aa: CASSLWGTQYF
CDR3nt: TGTGCCAGCAGTTTATGGGGGACCCAGTACTTC